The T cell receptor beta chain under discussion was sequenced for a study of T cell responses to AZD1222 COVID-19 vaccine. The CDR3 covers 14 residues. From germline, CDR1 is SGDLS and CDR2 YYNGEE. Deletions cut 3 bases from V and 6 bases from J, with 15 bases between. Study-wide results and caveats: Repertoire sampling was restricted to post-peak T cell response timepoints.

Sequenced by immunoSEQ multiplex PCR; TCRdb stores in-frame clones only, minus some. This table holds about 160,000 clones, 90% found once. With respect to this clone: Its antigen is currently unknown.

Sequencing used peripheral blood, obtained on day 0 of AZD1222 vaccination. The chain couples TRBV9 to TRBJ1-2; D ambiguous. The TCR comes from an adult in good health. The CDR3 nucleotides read TGTGCCAGCAGCGATGCCTCCACTAGCCATGGCTACACCTTC. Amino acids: CASSDASTSHGYTF.